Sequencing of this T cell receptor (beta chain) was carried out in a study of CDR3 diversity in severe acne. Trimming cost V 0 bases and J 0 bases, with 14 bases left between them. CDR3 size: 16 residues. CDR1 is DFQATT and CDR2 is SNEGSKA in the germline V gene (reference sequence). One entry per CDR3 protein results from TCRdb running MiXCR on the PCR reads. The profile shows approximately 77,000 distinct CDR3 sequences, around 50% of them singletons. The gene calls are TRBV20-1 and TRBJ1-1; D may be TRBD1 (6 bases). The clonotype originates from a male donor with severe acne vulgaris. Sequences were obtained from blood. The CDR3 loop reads CSARDGAGVLNTEAFF. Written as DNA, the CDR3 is TGCAGTGCTAGAGATGGGGCAGGGGTACTGAACACTGAAGCTTTCTTT.